This entry features one TCR beta chain sequence. The antigen remains undetermined. As template, the study used bulk tumor genomic DNA at 500 to 750 ng per sample. Primary tumors were biopsied several times each, far apart, intraoperatively. The patients were newly diagnosed with non-small cell lung cancer, had not been treated, and had curative surgery. Surgery with curative intent was being performed on the donors, who were newly diagnosed non-small cell lung cancer patients. The data are from a study of immune heterogeneity within non-small cell lung tumors. Looked up from germline, CDR1 is DFQATT and CDR2 is SNEGSKA (reference sequence). V lost 5 bases to trimming and J lost 5 bases; unmatched junction nucleotides: 9. This CDR3 region has 14 residues. General observations from the study: Across individual patients, the high-frequency T-cell receptor beta clonotypes were largely distinct. Identical dominant CDR3 beta clonotypes spanned tumor sites within a patient, beside site-unique high-frequency clones.

Multiplex PCR (32 V and 13 J primers) was used to amplify the TCR beta CDR3. Each CDR3 protein is one row after TCRdb ran MiXCR on the multiplex PCR reads. The table records around 5,000 distinct CDR3 sequences, 33% of them present only once. This TCR came from a woman in her fifties or sixties with non-small cell lung cancer. Input material: lung tumor tissue. The rearrangement links TRBV20-1 to TRBJ2-7; 10 bases align to TRBD2. CDR3 coding DNA: TGCAGTGCTGGAAGCGGGGGGGCCTCGAACGAGCAGTACTTC. Protein: CSAGSGGASNEQYF.